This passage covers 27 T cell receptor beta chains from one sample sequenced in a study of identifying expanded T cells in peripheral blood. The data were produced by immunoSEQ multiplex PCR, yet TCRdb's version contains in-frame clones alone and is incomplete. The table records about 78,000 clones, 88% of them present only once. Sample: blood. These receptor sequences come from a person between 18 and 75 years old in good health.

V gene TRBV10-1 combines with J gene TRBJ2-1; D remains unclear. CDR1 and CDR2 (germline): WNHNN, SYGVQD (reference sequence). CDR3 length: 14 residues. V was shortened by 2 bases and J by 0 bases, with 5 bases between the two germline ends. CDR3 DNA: TGCGCCAGCAGTGAGGGTGACTCCTACAATGAGCAGTTCTTC. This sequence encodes CASSEGDSYNEQFF.

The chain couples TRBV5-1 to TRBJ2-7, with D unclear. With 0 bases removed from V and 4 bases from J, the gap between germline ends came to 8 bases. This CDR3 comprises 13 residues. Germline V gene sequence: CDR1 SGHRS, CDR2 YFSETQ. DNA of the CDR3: TGCGCCAGCAGCTTGGGTATGCTTTACGAGCAGTACTTC. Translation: CASSLGMLYEQYF.

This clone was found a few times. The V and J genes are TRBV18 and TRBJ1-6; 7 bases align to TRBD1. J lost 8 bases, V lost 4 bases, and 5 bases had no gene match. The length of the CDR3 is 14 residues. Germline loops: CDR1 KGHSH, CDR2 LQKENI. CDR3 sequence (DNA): TGTGCCAGCTCACTAACCCAGGGGGATTCACCCCTCCACTTT. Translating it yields CASSLTQGDSPLHF.

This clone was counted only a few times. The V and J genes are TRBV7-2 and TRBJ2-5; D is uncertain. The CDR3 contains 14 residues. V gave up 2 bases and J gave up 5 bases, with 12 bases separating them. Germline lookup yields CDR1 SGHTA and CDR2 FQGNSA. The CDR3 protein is CASSLTYLGETQYF. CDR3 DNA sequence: TGTGCCAGCAGCTTAACTTACCTGGGGGAGACCCAGTACTTC.

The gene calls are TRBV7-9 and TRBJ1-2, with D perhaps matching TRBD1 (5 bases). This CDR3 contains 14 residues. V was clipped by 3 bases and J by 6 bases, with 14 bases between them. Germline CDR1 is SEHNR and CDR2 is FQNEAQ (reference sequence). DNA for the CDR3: TGTGCCAGCAGCTTTTCTGCGCGGGGCGATGGCTACACCTTC. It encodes CASSFSARGDGYTF.

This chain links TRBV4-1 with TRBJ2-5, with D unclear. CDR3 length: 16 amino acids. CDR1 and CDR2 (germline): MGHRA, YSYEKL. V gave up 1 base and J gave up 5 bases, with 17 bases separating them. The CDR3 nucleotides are TGCGCCAGCAGCCAAGCCCCCACAGTCGGTCCGGAGACCCAGTACTTC. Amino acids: CASSQAPTVGPETQYF.

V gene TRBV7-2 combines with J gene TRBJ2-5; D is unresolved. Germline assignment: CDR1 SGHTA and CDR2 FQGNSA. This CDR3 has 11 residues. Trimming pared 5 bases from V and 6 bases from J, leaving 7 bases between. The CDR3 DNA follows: TGTGCCAGCAGCCAGCGACAGACCCAGTACTTC. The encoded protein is CASSQRQTQYF.

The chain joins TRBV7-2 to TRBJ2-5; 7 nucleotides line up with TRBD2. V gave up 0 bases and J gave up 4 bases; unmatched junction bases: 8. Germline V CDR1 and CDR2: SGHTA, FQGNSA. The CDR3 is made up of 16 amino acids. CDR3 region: CASSLALGRVRETQYF. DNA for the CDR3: TGTGCCAGCAGCTTAGCGCTGGGGAGGGTCCGAGAGACCCAGTACTTC.

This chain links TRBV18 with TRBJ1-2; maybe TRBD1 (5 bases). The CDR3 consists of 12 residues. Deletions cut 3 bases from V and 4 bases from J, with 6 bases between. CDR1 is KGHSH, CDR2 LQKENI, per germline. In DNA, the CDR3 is TGTGCCAGCTCACCGGGGACCTATGGCTACACCTTC. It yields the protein CASSPGTYGYTF.

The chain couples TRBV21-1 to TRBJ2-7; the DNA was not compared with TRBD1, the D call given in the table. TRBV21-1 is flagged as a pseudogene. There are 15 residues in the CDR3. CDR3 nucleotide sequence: TGTGCCAGCAGCAAATCGGGACATCCTGCCTACGAGCAGTACTTC. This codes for CASSKSGHPAYEQYF.

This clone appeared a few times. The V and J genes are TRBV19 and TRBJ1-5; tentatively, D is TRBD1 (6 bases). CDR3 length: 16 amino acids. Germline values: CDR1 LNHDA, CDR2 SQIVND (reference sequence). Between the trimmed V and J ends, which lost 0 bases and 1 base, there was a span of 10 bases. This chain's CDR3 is CASSIEGAWSNQPQHF. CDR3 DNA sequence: TGTGCCAGTAGTATAGAGGGGGCGTGGAGCAATCAGCCCCAGCATTTT. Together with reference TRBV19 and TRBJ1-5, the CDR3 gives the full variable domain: DGGITQSPKYLFRKEGQNVTLSCEQNLNHDAMYWYRQDPGQGLRLIYYSQIVNDFQKGDIAEGYSVSREKKESFPLTVTSAQKNPTAFYLCASSIEGAWSNQPQHFGDGTRLSIL.

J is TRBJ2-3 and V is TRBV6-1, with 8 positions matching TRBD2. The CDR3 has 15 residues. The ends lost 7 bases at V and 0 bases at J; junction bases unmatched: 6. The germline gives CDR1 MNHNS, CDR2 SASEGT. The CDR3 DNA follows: TGTGCCAGCAACGCGGGGGGCCCTAGCACAGATACGCAGTATTTT. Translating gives CASNAGGPSTDTQYF.

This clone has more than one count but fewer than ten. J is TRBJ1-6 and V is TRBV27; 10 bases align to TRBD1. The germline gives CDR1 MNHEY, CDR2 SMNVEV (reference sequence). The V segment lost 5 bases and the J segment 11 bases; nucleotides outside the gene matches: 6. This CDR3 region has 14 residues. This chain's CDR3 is CASSLTGGVTPLHF. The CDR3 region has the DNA TGTGCCAGCAGTCTGACAGGGGGCGTCACACCCCTCCACTTT.

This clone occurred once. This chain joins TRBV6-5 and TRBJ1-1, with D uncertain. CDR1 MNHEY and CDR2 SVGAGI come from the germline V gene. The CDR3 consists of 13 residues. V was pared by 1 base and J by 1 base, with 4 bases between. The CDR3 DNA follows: TGTGCCAGCAGTTACTTTTCGAACACTGAAGCTTTCTTT. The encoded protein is CASSYFSNTEAFF.

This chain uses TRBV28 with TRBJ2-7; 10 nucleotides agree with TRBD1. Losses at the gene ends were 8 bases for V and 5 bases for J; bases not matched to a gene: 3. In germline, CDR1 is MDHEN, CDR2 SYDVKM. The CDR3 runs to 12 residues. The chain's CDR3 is CASGTGEDEQYF. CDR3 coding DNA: TGTGCCAGCGGGACAGGGGAGGACGAGCAGTACTTC.

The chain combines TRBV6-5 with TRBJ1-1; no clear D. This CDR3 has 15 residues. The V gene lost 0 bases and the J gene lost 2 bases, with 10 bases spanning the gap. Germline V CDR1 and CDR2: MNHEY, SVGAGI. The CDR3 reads CASSYSVGLNTEAFF. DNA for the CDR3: TGTGCCAGCAGTTACTCGGTAGGGCTAAACACTGAAGCTTTCTTT.

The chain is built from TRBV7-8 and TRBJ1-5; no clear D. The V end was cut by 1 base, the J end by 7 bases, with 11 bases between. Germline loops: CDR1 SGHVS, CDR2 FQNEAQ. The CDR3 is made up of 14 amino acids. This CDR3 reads CASSLVWPGQPQHF. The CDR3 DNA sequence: TGTGCCAGCAGCTTAGTCTGGCCAGGCCAGCCCCAGCATTTT.

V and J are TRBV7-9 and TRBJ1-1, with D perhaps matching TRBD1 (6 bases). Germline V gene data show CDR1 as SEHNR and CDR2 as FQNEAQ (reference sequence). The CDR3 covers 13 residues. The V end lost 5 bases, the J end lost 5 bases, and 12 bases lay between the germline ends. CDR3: CASSQDSATEAFF. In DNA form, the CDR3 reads TGTGCCAGCAGCCAGGACAGCGCAACTGAAGCTTTCTTT.

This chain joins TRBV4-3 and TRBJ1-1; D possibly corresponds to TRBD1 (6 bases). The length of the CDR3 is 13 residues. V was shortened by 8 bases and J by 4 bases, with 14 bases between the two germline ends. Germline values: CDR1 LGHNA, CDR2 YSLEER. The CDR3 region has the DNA TGCGCCAGCTCAATAACAGGGACCACTGAAGCTTTCTTT. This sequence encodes CASSITGTTEAFF.

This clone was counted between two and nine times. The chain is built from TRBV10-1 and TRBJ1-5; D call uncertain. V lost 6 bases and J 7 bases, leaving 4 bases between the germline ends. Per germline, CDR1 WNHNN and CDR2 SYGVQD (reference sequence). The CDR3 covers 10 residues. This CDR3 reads CASRWQPQHF. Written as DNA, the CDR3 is TGCGCCAGCAGGTGGCAGCCCCAGCATTTT.

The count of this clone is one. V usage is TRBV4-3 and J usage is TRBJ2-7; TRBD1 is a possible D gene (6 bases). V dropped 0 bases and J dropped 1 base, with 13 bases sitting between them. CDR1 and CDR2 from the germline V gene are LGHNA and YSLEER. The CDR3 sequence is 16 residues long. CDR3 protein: CASSQDRAGASYEQYF. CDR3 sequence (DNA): TGCGCCAGCAGCCAAGATAGGGCAGGGGCGTCCTACGAGCAGTACTTC.

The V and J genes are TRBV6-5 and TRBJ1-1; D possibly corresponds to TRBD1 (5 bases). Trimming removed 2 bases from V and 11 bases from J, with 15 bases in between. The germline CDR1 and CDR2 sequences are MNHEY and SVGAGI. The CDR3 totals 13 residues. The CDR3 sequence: CASSYRSGEGAFF. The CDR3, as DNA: TGTGCCAGCAGTTACAGATCGGGAGAGGGGGCTTTCTTT.

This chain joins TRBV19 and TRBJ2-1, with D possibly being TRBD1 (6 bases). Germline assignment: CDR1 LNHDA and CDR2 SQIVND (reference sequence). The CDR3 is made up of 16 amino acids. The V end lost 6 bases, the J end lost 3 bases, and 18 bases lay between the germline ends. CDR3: CASSDLQGTRYNEQFF. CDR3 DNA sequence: TGTGCCAGTAGCGATCTCCAAGGGACACGCTACAATGAGCAGTTCTTC.

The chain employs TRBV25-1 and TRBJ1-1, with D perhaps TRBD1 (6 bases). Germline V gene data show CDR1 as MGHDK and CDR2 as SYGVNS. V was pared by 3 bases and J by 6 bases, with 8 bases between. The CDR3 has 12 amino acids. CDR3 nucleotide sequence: TGTGCCAGCAGTGAGGGGGGCTCTGAAGCTTTCTTT. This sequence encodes CASSEGGSEAFF.

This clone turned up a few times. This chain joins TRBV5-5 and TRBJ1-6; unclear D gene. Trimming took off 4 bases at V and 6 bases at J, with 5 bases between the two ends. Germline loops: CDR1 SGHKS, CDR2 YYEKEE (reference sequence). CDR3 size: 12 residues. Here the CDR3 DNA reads TGTGCCAGCAGCACTAGTAATTCACCCCTCCACTTT. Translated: CASSTSNSPLHF.

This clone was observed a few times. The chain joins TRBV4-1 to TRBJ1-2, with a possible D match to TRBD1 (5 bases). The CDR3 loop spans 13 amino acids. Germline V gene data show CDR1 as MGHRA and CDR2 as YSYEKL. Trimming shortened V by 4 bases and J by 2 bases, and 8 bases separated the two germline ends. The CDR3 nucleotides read TGCGCCAGCAGCCCACAGGAGAACTATGGCTACACCTTC. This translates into CASSPQENYGYTF.

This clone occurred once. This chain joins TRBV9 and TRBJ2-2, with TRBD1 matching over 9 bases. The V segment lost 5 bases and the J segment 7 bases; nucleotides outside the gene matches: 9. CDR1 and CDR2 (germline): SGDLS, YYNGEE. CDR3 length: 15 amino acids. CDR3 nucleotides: TGTGCCAGCAGGACTCACAGGGGGCGTATCGGGGAGCTGTTTTTT. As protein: CASRTHRGRIGELFF.